The T cell receptor beta chain described here comes from a study of blood T cell repertoires in COVID-19. The wider study: Specimens from acute and convalescent COVID-19 originated in the United States, Italy and Spain. T cells, B-cell-depleted T cells, or PBMCs supplied cDNA or gDNA.

Germline CDR1 is MNHEY and CDR2 is SVGAGI. The CDR3 covers 14 residues. V shed 6 bases, J shed 10 bases, and the junction held 14 bases outside the gene matches. Assay used: immunoSEQ multiplex PCR; TCRdb lists only in-frame clones, some missing. The repertoire consists of 65,000 to 85,000 clones, with 79% occurring once and the leading ten covering around 5.8%. Specimen: peripheral blood. This chain connects TRBV6-5 to TRBJ2-5; TRBD2 matches at 7 bases. This clonotype originated in a woman of 80 years or more with active or convalescent COVID-19. The DNA of the CDR3 is TGTGCCAGCAGGATGGACTTTGGGACTAAAGTCCAGTACTTC. Protein sequence: CASRMDFGTKVQYF.